What follows are 9 T cell receptor beta chains derived from one specimen sequenced in a study of beta chain features in type 1 diabetes. Every bit of the isolated RNA underwent reverse transcription, so sequencing read expressed TCRB transcripts. TCRdb keeps only in-frame clones here, not all; method: immunoSEQ multiplex PCR. This sample has around 400,000 clones; over 13% occur once, and the top ten carry about 0.019%. The sequenced sample was naive CD4+ T cells from blood. Receptor source: a woman aged 18-29 years in good health.

The V call is TRBV14, the J call TRBJ2-7; D may be TRBD1 (6 bases). The V and J ends lost 3 bases and 4 bases respectively, with 16 bases between them. Germline V CDR1 and CDR2: SGHDN, FVKESK. There are 15 residues in the CDR3. Written as DNA, the CDR3 is TGTGCCAGCAGCCACGGACGACAGGCTTCGTACGAGCAGTACTTC. Amino acid sequence: CASSHGRQASYEQYF.

This sequence joins TRBV7-6 and TRBJ2-3; D unclear. The CDR3 sequence is 15 residues long. V was clipped by 7 bases and J by 1 base, with 15 bases between them. Germline CDR1 reads SGHVS; CDR2 reads FNYEAQ. CDR3 sequence (DNA): TGTGCCAGCACGGGTGGCCAGATAGGCACAGATACGCAGTATTTT. It yields the protein CASTGGQIGTDTQYF.

This clone was seen once. The rearrangement joins TRBV7-9 to TRBJ2-2; tentatively, D is TRBD2 (6 bases). The CDR3 is 14 residues long. Germline V gives CDR1 SEHNR, CDR2 FQNEAQ (reference sequence). The V end was cut by 4 bases, the J end by 5 bases, with 11 bases between. CDR3: CASSYVGGTGELFF. CDR3 sequence (DNA): TGTGCCAGCAGCTATGTAGGAGGGACCGGGGAGCTGTTTTTT. Full variable domain (outside the CDR3, taken from reference TRBV7-9 and TRBJ2-2): DTGVSQNPRHKITKRGQNVTFRCDPISEHNRLYWYRQTLGQGPEFLTYFQNEAQLEKSRLLSDRFSAERPKGSFSTLEIQRTEQGDSAMYLCASSYVGGTGELFFGEGSRLTVL.

V gene TRBV23-1 combines with J gene TRBJ1-2; D is unclear. TRBV23-1 is given ORF status, its function remaining uncertain. The CDR3 length is 14 residues. V lost 8 bases and J lost 3, with 16 bases in between. CDR3 sequence reads: CASRRSGGDYGYTF. CDR3 DNA sequence: TGCGCCAGCCGGCGTAGTGGAGGTGACTATGGCTACACCTTC.

This clone was seen a few times. The gene calls are TRBV5-1 and TRBJ2-1; TRBD2 matches at 7 bases. Unmatched junction bases numbered 7, after V lost 4 bases and J lost 6 bases. The germline gives CDR1 SGHRS, CDR2 YFSETQ. This CDR3 spans 14 amino acids. The CDR3 DNA follows: TGCGCCAGCAGCCCTGTGGGAGGGCGCAATGAGCAGTTCTTC. The encoded protein is CASSPVGGRNEQFF.

This clone has a handful of counts. The J gene is TRBJ2-1, the V gene TRBV7-9; perhaps TRBD2 as D (5 bases). The CDR3 has 14 residues. Germline V CDR1 and CDR2: SEHNR, FQNEAQ (reference sequence). V lost 5 bases and J lost 5, with 13 bases in between. The CDR3 spells CASSLRIANNEQFF. In nucleotides, the CDR3 is TGTGCCAGCAGCCTGAGGATAGCGAACAATGAGCAGTTCTTC.

The V gene is TRBV13, the J gene TRBJ2-2, with D possibly matching TRBD1 (5 bases). The germline V and J ends were trimmed by 5 bases and 8 bases, with 9 bases remaining between them. Germline assignment: CDR1 PRHDT and CDR2 FYEKMQ (reference sequence). The CDR3 is 12 residues long. CDR3 amino acids: CASSPRGGELFF. The CDR3 DNA reads as TGTGCCAGCAGCCCAAGGGGTGGGGAGCTGTTTTTT.

The V and J genes are TRBV29-1 and TRBJ2-2, with 7 bases that match TRBD1. The CDR3 totals 13 residues. V shed 7 bases and J 3 bases; nucleotides not matched to a gene: 5. Per germline, CDR1 SQVTM and CDR2 ANQGSEA. CDR3 amino acids: CSAGQLYTGELFF. CDR3 nucleotides: TGCAGCGCGGGACAGCTGTACACCGGGGAGCTGTTTTTT.

This clone was counted only a few times. This chain connects TRBV25-1 to TRBJ2-7; TRBD2 agrees at 8 bases. From germline, CDR1 is MGHDK and CDR2 SYGVNS. The trim removed 3 bases at V and 1 base at J, leaving 5 bases unmatched. CDR3 length: 15 amino acids. The CDR3 loop is CASSDLSGASYEQYF. In DNA, the CDR3 is TGTGCCAGCAGTGACCTTAGCGGGGCTTCCTACGAGCAGTACTTC.